The 5 T cell receptor beta chains listed next were all sequenced from one sample in a study of PD-1 blockade in classical Hodgkin lymphoma. Here immunoSEQ multiplex PCR was the method, and the copy in TCRdb shows in-frame clones only, minus some. Of just under 65,000 clones listed, around 90% are singletons. Documented time point: cycle 4 day 1 (C4D1), after 6 weeks of nivolumab. Each and every patient relapsed after autologous stem cell transplantation, and patients got differing brentuximab vedotin exposure. Material: peripheral blood mononuclear cells (PBMCs), obtained before the fourth cycle of nivolumab. The receptors were sampled from a human donor with classical Hodgkin lymphoma.

This chain uses TRBV6-1 with TRBJ1-6, with D uncertain. V was clipped by 6 bases and J by 7 bases, with 13 bases between them. CDR1 is MNHNS and CDR2 is SASEGT in the germline V gene. This CDR3 region has 14 residues. The CDR3 is CASRGPEPNSPLHF. The CDR3 region has the DNA TGTGCCAGCAGGGGTCCGGAACCAAATTCACCCCTCCACTTT.

The chain joins TRBV5-1 to TRBJ1-1, with D uncertain. V was clipped by 5 bases and J by 1 base, with 6 bases between them. CDR1 is SGHRS and CDR2 is YFSETQ in the germline V gene. The CDR3 covers 12 residues. The CDR3 coding sequence is TGCGCCAGCAGGAAAGGGAACACTGAAGCTTTCTTT. Protein: CASRKGNTEAFF.

This chain uses TRBV5-4 with TRBJ2-5, with 8 bases lining up with TRBD2. With 0 bases clipped from V and 5 bases from J, the junction kept 12 bases outside the gene matches. Germline CDR1 and CDR2: SGHNT and YYREEE (reference sequence). The CDR3 has 17 residues. Here the CDR3 reads CASSLAKELAASETQYF. CDR3 DNA sequence: TGTGCCAGCAGCTTGGCCAAGGAACTAGCGGCTAGTGAGACCCAGTACTTC.

The CDR3 reads CASTNRPSYEQYF. In nucleotides, the CDR3 is TGCGCCAGCACCAACCGCCCCTCCTACGAGCAGTACTTC. The rearrangement joins TRBV23-1 to TRBJ2-7; no definite D call. TRBV23-1 is an ORF, and what it does is uncertain. The V gene lost 7 bases and the J gene lost 0 bases, with 10 bases spanning the gap. CDR3 length: 13 residues.

This rearrangement joins TRBV6-1 to TRBJ2-6; D remains ambiguous. Germline assignment: CDR1 MNHNS and CDR2 SASEGT. The CDR3 length is 16 residues. The ends were cut back, 3 bases at V and 1 base at J, with 10 bases in the middle. CDR3 loop: CASSDPGRSGANVLTF. The CDR3 DNA sequence: TGTGCCAGCAGTGATCCAGGACGATCTGGGGCCAACGTCCTGACTTTC.